The present entry profiles one TCR beta chain with its context. Its specificity is unknown. Germline-derived CDR1 and CDR2 are SGDLS and YYNGEE. The CDR3 covers 14 residues. V was pared by 0 bases and J by 7 bases, with 10 bases between. The entry originates in a study of a mutant IDH1 vaccine in newly diagnosed glioma. Sequenced by immunoSEQ multiplex PCR; TCRdb stores in-frame clones only, minus some. In the table there are tens of thousands of clones, approximately 86% of which are singletons. Time point reported: week 35, safety follow-up. With topical imiquimod, each dose of the vaccine consisted of 300 ug of mutant IDH1 20-mer peptide. Findings of the study overall: Any relationship between pseudoprogression and changes in top peripheral T cell clonotypes seemed absent.

This receptor was obtained from a man aged 25 to 40 with glioma. The V gene is TRBV9, the J gene TRBJ1-4; TRBD1 is a possible D gene (6 bases). The specimen comprised PBMCs, sampled from a glioma patient whose treatment included an IDH1 peptide vaccine. CDR3 in DNA: TGTGCCAGCAGCGTAGCTGACAGGCCTGAAAAACTGTTTTTT. Protein product: CASSVADRPEKLFF.